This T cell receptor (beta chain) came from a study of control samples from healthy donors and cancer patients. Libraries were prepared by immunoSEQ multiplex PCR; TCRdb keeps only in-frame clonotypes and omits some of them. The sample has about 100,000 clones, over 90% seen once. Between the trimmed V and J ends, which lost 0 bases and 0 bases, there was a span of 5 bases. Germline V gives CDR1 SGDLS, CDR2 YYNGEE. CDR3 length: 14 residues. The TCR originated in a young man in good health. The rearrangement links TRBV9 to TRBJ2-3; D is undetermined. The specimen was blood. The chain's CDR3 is CASSVGSSTDTQYF. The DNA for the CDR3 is TGTGCCAGCAGCGTAGGCTCTAGCACAGATACGCAGTATTTT.